These 2 T cell receptor beta chains originate from one sample sequenced in a study of blood T cell repertoires in COVID-19. Repertoires were generated with immunoSEQ multiplex PCR, while TCRdb's copy carries only in-frame clones and drops some. The sample has around 250,000 clones; 70% to 85% are singletons. The material sequenced was peripheral blood. Receptors were obtained from a woman at least 80 years old with acute or convalescent COVID-19.

This sequence joins TRBV6-5 and TRBJ2-5; 8 nucleotides align to TRBD2. CDR3 length: 14 amino acids. Trimming removed 6 bases from V and 7 bases from J; junction bases left unmatched: 10. Germline-derived CDR1 and CDR2 are MNHEY and SVGAGI. The CDR3 nucleotides are TGTGCCAGCAGATCTTCCGGGGGGGGTTGGACCCAGTACTTC. As protein: CASRSSGGGWTQYF.

This clone was seen more than once but under ten times. The rearrangement links TRBV19 to TRBJ1-5; 7 bases map to TRBD1. Germline V gene lookup returns CDR1 LNHDA and CDR2 SQIVND (reference sequence). The CDR3 length is 13 residues. V was pared by 6 bases and J by 7 bases, with 6 bases of the junction left unmatched. This CDR3 is CASSDRAGQPQHF. The CDR3 DNA is TGTGCCAGTAGCGACAGGGCCGGCCAGCCCCAGCATTTT.